The 10 T cell receptor beta chains in this list originate from one sample, sequenced in a study of T-cell memory formation after mild COVID-19. TCRdb called the 5' RACE reads again in MiXCR, with one record for every CDR3 protein. This table holds 100,000 to 150,000 distinct CDR3 sequences, about a sixth found once. Sequencing used PBMCs or a T cell subset sorted from them (not recorded which). These receptors were collected from a man younger than 35 who had mild COVID-19 (a few samples of this study predate the infection). Cell type and time point are not known.

This clonotype was seen more than once but under ten times. The genes are TRBV12-3 or TRBV12-4 and TRBJ2-1; TRBD2 matches 8 bases. V shed 5 bases and J 1 base; nucleotides not matched to a gene: 4. This CDR3 has 15 amino acids. CDR3 DNA: TGTGCCAGCAGTGCGGGGGGCCAATCCTACAATGAGCAGTTCTTC. Its protein is CASSAGGQSYNEQFF.

The chain recombines TRBV7-2 with TRBJ1-5; perhaps TRBD1 as D (6 bases). Germline V lookup: CDR1 SGHTA, CDR2 FQGNSA. This CDR3 has 15 amino acids. V shed 5 bases and J shed 2 bases, with 13 bases lying between them. The chain's CDR3 is CASSRQGYGNQPQHF. DNA of the CDR3: TGTGCCAGCAGCCGGCAGGGGTATGGCAATCAGCCCCAGCATTTT.

This clonotype was seen a handful of times. The rearrangement uses TRBV3-1 and TRBJ1-1; D is unresolved. The ends were cut back, 1 base at V and 1 base at J, with 16 bases in the middle. Looked up from germline, CDR1 is LGHDT and CDR2 is YNNKEL (reference sequence). The CDR3 has 17 amino acids. The DNA of the CDR3 is TGTGCCAGCAGCCAAGTACCCAGCTCCGATTGGAACACTGAAGCTTTCTTT. The encoded protein is CASSQVPSSDWNTEAFF. Using reference TRBV3-1 and TRBJ1-1 for the parts outside the CDR3, the full variable domain is DTAVSQTPKYLVTQMGNDKSIKCEQNLGHDTMYWYKQDSKKFLKIMFSYNNKELIINETVPNRFSPKSPDKAHLNLHINSLELGDSAVYFCASSQVPSSDWNTEAFFGQGTRLTVV.

A few counts support this clonotype. The rearrangement uses TRBV10-3 and TRBJ2-7, with D unresolved. Germline V CDR1 and CDR2: ENHRY, SYGVKD. The V end was cut by 4 bases, the J end by 9 bases, with 19 bases between. The CDR3 totals 14 residues. The DNA for the CDR3 is TGTGCCATCAGTGGAATGGAGTCTCAGTTGGGGCAGTACTTC. Amino acids: CAISGMESQLGQYF.

This clonotype showed up just a few times. The chain joins TRBV5-1 to TRBJ2-5; D may be TRBD2 (5 bases). CDR3 length equals 12 residues. V shed 4 bases and J shed 5 bases, with 9 bases lying between them. Per the germline V gene, CDR1 is SGHRS and CDR2 is YFSETQ. This chain's CDR3 is CASSLEVETQYF. DNA of the CDR3: TGCGCCAGCAGCCTGGAGGTTGAGACCCAGTACTTC. Drawing the rest from reference TRBV5-1 and TRBJ2-5, the complete variable domain is KAGVTQTPRYLIKTRGQQVTLSCSPISGHRSVSWYQQTPGQGLQFLFEYFSETQRNKGNFPGRFSGRQFSNSRSEMNVSTLELGDSALYLCASSLEVETQYFGPGTRLLVL.

This clonotype was seen a few times. V and J are TRBV20-1 and TRBJ2-7; the match to TRBD1 covers 8 bases. The V gene's germline CDR1 is DFQATT and CDR2 SNEGSKA (reference sequence). J gave up 2 bases and V 1 base, and 7 bases lay outside the gene matches. The CDR3 contains 15 residues. The CDR3 region has the DNA TGCAGTGCTAGAGGGCGGGACAGGAGTGCCTACGAGCAGTACTTC. Protein sequence: CSARGRDRSAYEQYF.

V gene TRBV20-1 combines with J gene TRBJ1-2; D remains ambiguous. The V end lost 3 bases, the J end lost 2 bases, and 10 bases lay between the germline ends. Germline assignment: CDR1 DFQATT and CDR2 SNEGSKA (reference sequence). The CDR3 sequence is 13 residues long. The DNA for the CDR3 is TGCAGTGCTAGGGACGGCGGAAACTATGGCTACACCTTC. It translates to CSARDGGNYGYTF.

This rearrangement joins TRBV6-5 to TRBJ1-4, with 7 bases identical to TRBD1. This CDR3 comprises 14 residues. The V segment lost 4 bases and the J segment 7 bases; nucleotides outside the gene matches: 6. The germline V gene encodes CDR1 MNHEY and CDR2 SVGAGI. CDR3 loop: CASSSAAGGEKLFF. In nucleotides, the CDR3 is TGTGCCAGCAGTTCCGCGGCAGGGGGTGAAAAACTGTTTTTT.

The gene calls are TRBV15 and TRBJ2-4; D possibly corresponds to TRBD2 (5 bases). Looked up from germline, CDR1 is LNHNV and CDR2 is YYDKDF (reference sequence). The CDR3 is 13 amino acids. V was pared by 4 bases and J by 8 bases, with 12 bases between. Here the CDR3 reads CATSTRGRDIQYF. The CDR3 nucleotides read TGTGCCACCAGCACCCGCGGGCGGGACATTCAGTACTTC.

On this clonotype itself: The conserved final phenylalanine or tryptophan is absent from the CDR3, which likely points to a read error. The chain links TRBV7-3 to TRBJ2-4; TRBD2 is a possible D gene (5 bases). CDR1 SGHTA and CDR2 FQGTGA come from the germline V gene. Trimming left V 1 base short and J 9 bases short, with 13 bases between. The CDR3 loop spans 14 amino acids. The CDR3 spells CASSLNPGEGIQYS. The DNA for the CDR3 is TGTGCCAGCAGCTTAAATCCTGGTGAGGGCATTCAGTACTCC.